Each of the 10 T cell receptor beta chains below was sequenced from the same sample in a study of T cells in Graves' hyperthyroidism and ophthalmopathy. RNA transcripts gave rise to amplified TCR beta CDR3 regions. TCR CDR3 regions were first amplified by RT-PCR with HTBI primers. TCRdb analysed the multiplex PCR reads with MiXCR anew, one entry per CDR3 protein. The sample lists around 270,000 distinct CDR3 sequences, approximately 18% occurring once. Sequencing used blood. The receptors were gathered from a man over 45 with Graves' ophthalmopathy.

CDR3 nucleotides: TGTGCCAGCAGCCTCGGACTAGCGAGAAACCAGGGGCAGTTCTTC. Translation gives CASSLGLARNQGQFF. The chain carries TRBV12-3 or TRBV12-4 and TRBJ2-1; 9 bases agree with TRBD2. There are 15 residues in the CDR3. J lost 12 bases, V lost 6 bases, and 15 bases had no gene match.

The table lists this clonotype with a few counts. This may come from a read error, since a much larger clone is one base off. The chain couples TRBV3-1 to TRBJ2-7; no reliable D call. Trimming took off 4 bases at V and 3 bases at J, with 25 bases between the two ends. The germline CDR1 and CDR2 sequences are LGHDT and YNNKEL (reference sequence). The CDR3 is 18 residues long. CDR3 in DNA: TGTGCCAGCAGCCCTACCCAACAGCAGGAATTTAAAGGCTACGAGCAGTACTTC. Protein: CASSPTQQQEFKGYEQYF.

The V call is TRBV24-1, the J call TRBJ1-1; D might be TRBD1 (5 bases). V lost 4 bases, J lost 1 base, and 12 bases lay in between. The CDR3 has 15 residues. Germline CDR1 and CDR2: KGHDR and SFDVKD. Written as DNA, the CDR3 is TGTGCCACCAGTGACACCCACCAGGGGAACACTGAAGCTTTCTTT. Translated: CATSDTHQGNTEAFF.

The V and J genes are TRBV6-1 and TRBJ2-1; 7 bases map to TRBD2. V gave up 6 bases and J gave up 2 bases; unmatched junction bases: 10. Germline V lookup: CDR1 MNHNS, CDR2 SASEGT. This CDR3 region has 16 residues. The CDR3 protein is CASSPERRGTYNEQFF. DNA for the CDR3: TGTGCCAGCAGCCCCGAGAGGCGGGGGACCTACAATGAGCAGTTCTTC.

This clonotype was found many times. The J gene is TRBJ2-3, the V gene TRBV10-3; 11 positions match TRBD2. This CDR3 region has 15 residues. V trimming: 3 bases; J trimming: 5 bases; junction bases outside the gene matches: 4. Germline loops: CDR1 ENHRY, CDR2 SYGVKD. For the CDR3, the DNA is TGTGCCATCAGTGATCCAGGACTAGCGGGAGATACGCAGTATTTT. Encoded protein: CAISDPGLAGDTQYF.

CDR3 amino acids: CASSHQSDRNLAKNIQYF. DNA of the CDR3: TGTGCCAGCAGCCATCAATCAGACAGGAATTTAGCCAAAAACATTCAGTACTTC. The chain joins TRBV5-4 to TRBJ2-4; D may be TRBD1 (6 bases). Germline CDR1 SGHNT, CDR2 YYREEE (reference sequence). The CDR3 contains 18 residues. The V end was cut by 4 bases, the J end by 0 bases, with 20 bases between.

This clonotype was seen repeatedly, ten times or more. The rearrangement links TRBV20-1 to TRBJ2-1; TRBD2 matches at 10 bases. From germline, CDR1 is DFQATT and CDR2 SNEGSKA (reference sequence). Trimming cost V 3 bases and J 4 bases; bases outside gene matches: 6. The CDR3 loop spans 15 amino acids. CDR3 protein: CSARSTSGLYNEQFF. As DNA, the CDR3 is TGCAGTGCTAGGTCGACTAGCGGGCTGTACAATGAGCAGTTCTTC.

This clonotype was counted many times. The chain joins TRBV2 to TRBJ2-3, with 7 positions matching TRBD2. The V gene's germline CDR1 is SNHLY and CDR2 FYNNEI. This CDR3 is built from 16 residues. The ends lost 7 bases at V and 4 bases at J; junction bases unmatched: 14. The CDR3 DNA follows: TGTGCCAGCACCACAAGGGGCGGGAGTACCCCAGATACGCAGTATTTT. As protein: CASTTRGGSTPDTQYF.

This clonotype was seen ten or more times. The rearrangement joins TRBV20-1 to TRBJ2-5; D possibly corresponds to TRBD2 (7 bases). V was pared by 6 bases and J by 5 bases, with 22 bases between. The CDR3 runs 15 residues. Germline V gene sequence: CDR1 DFQATT, CDR2 SNEGSKA (reference sequence). CDR3 protein: CSAPQPRGRGETQYF. In DNA, the CDR3 is TGCAGTGCCCCCCAGCCGCGGGGGCGCGGTGAGACCCAGTACTTC.

This clonotype was seen only a few times. The V and J genes are TRBV5-6 and TRBJ2-2, with D hard to call. Germline CDR1 SGHDT, CDR2 YYEEEE. The CDR3 is 15 residues long. Trimming pared 4 bases from V and 6 bases from J, leaving 16 bases between. The CDR3 sequence is CASSPVPSRAGELFF. The DNA for the CDR3 is TGTGCCAGCAGCCCCGTCCCTTCACGGGCCGGGGAGCTGTTTTTT. Full variable domain (rest looked up from reference TRBV5-6 and TRBJ2-2): DAGVTQSPTHLIKTRGQQVTLRCSPKSGHDTVSWYQQALGQGPQFIFQYYEEEERQRGNFPDRFSGHQFPNYSSELNVNALLLGDSALYLCASSPVPSRAGELFFGEGSRLTVL.